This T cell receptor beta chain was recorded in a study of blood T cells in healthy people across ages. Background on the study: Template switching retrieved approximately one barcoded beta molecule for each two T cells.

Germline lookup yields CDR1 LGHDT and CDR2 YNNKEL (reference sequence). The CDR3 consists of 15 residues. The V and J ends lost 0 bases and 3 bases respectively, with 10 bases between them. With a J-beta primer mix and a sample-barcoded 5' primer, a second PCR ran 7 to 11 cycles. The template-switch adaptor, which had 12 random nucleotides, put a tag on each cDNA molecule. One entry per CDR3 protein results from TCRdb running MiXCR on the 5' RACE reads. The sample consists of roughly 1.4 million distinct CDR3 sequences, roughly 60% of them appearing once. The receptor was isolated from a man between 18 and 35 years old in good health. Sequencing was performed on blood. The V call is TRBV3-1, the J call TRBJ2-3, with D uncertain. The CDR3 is CASSQDTPTTDTQYF. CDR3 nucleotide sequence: TGTGCCAGCAGCCAAGATACCCCCACGACAGATACGCAGTATTTT.